The rows below give T cell receptor beta chains drawn from one sample of a study of shared clonotypes between healthy human individuals. TCRdb's copy holds only in-frame clones and misses some; the assay was immunoSEQ multiplex PCR. Of about 2.2 million clones listed, about 93% are singletons. The sample comprised naive CD8+ T cells from PBMCs. These receptors were obtained from a man between 18 and 35 years old in good health. Some clones in this sample may be carry-over from other donors' samples. Both conserved end residues are trimmed from each CDR3. The order of the fields is J gene, V gene, clone size, CDR3 protein. The size entry is marked missing in some rows and otherwise reads once, few, many or a size class.

>TRBJ1-2|TRBV5-1|-
ASSLVGTGQDYGYT
>TRBJ1-2|TRBV27|-
ASSPGLLAEGYT
>TRBJ1-2|TRBV29-1|once
SVAGTGPILNYGYT
>TRBJ2-1|TRBV10-2|-
ASSESGVDNEQF
>TRBJ2-2|TRBV23-1|once
ASSQSGHGELF
>TRBJ1-5|TRBV28|-
ASSLSPLSQPQH
>TRBJ2-4|TRBV29-1|-
SVEDRRIQY
>TRBJ1-1|TRBV27|-
ASSNGGGNTEAF
>TRBJ2-2|TRBV11-3|-
ASSLFGGELF
>TRBJ2-1|TRBV11-2|-
ASSFRTSDEQF
>TRBJ1-1|TRBV11-2|-
ASSLGTDARTEAF
>TRBJ1-1|TRBV4-1|-
ASSPLGQGRNTEAF
>TRBJ1-5|TRBV9|-
ASSVGGSNQPQH